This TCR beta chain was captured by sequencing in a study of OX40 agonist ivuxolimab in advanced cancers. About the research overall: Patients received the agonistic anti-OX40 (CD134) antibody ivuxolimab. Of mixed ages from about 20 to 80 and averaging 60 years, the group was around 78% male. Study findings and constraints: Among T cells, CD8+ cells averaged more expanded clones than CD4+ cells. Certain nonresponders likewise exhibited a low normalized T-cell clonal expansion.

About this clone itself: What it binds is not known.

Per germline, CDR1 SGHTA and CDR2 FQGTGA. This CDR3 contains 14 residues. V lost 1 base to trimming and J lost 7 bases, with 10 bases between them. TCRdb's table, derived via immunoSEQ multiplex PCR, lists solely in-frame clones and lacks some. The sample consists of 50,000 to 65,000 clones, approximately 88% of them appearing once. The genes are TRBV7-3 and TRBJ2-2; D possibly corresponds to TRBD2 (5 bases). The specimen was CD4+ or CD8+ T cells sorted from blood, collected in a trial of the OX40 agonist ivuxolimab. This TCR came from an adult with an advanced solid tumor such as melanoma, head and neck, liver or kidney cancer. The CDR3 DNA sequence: TGTGCCAGCAGCTTAAACAGAGAGGGCGGGGAGCTGTTTTTT. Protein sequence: CASSLNREGGELFF. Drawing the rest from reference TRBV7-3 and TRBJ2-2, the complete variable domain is GAGVSQTPSNKVTEKGKYVELRCDPISGHTALYWYRQSLGQGPEFLIYFQGTGAADDSGLPNDRFFAVRPEGSVSTLKIQRTERGDSAVYLCASSLNREGGELFFGEGSRLTVL.